Shown below are 14 T cell receptor beta chains from a single sample sequenced in a study of T-cell reconstitution after alpha-beta-depleted transplantation in children. The TCRbeta library incorporated unique molecular identifiers. MiXCR, run by TCRdb on the PCR reads, gives a single entry per CDR3 protein. The table records roughly 670,000 distinct CDR3 sequences, roughly 13% of them present only once. Material: PBMCs, obtained before TCRalphabeta/CD19-depleted stem cell transplant. These receptors all come from a girl aged 2 to 10 with congenital amegakaryocytic thrombocytopenia, due to receive a stem cell transplant.

This rearrangement joins TRBV6-2 or TRBV6-3 to TRBJ2-1; 11 positions match TRBD2. Germline CDR1 reads MNHEY; CDR2 reads SVGEGT. The trim removed 0 bases at V and 6 bases at J, leaving 13 bases unmatched. The CDR3 runs 19 residues. CDR3 loop: CASSYSPGLADQWSNEQFF. In DNA, the CDR3 is TGTGCCAGCAGTTACTCACCGGGACTAGCGGACCAGTGGAGCAATGAGCAGTTCTTC.

This clonotype was counted a few times. The chain carries TRBV12-3 or TRBV12-4 and TRBJ2-3, with a weak D call TRBD2 (6 bases). V lost 6 bases to trimming and J lost 1 base, with 17 bases between them. The CDR3 is 16 amino acids. The CDR3 spells CASSPRRQRGTDTQYF. The CDR3 nucleotides read TGTGCCAGCAGCCCCCGGCGTCAGCGGGGCACAGATACGCAGTATTTT.

The chain employs TRBV20-1 and TRBJ2-3, with D perhaps given as TRBD1 or TRBD2 (5 bases each). Germline values: CDR1 DFQATT, CDR2 SNEGSKA (reference sequence). V lost 5 bases, J lost 1 base, and 10 bases lay in between. CDR3 length: 13 residues. The CDR3 region is CSAWGRGTDTQYF. In nucleotides, the CDR3 is TGCAGTGCTTGGGGACGGGGCACAGATACGCAGTATTTT.

This clonotype was counted between two and nine times. V usage is TRBV7-9 and J usage is TRBJ2-1; the D gene could be TRBD1 or TRBD2 (5 bases each). Per germline, CDR1 SEHNR and CDR2 FQNEAQ (reference sequence). This CDR3 is built from 16 residues. V lost 0 bases, J lost 7 bases, and 16 bases lay in between. CDR3 sequence reads: CASSLASGLRGNEQFF. The CDR3 region has the DNA TGTGCCAGCAGCTTAGCGTCGGGGCTCCGTGGGAATGAGCAGTTCTTC.

Many counts were recorded for this clonotype. CDR3 coding DNA: TGTGCCAGCAGTTTAGGAAGGGATGGGACAGATACGCAGTATTTT. It is translated as CASSLGRDGTDTQYF. The gene calls are TRBV12-3 or TRBV12-4 and TRBJ2-3; D unresolved. The CDR3 loop spans 15 amino acids. The V gene lost 1 base and the J gene lost 3 bases, with 11 bases spanning the gap.

CDR3 loop: CASSRHQQETQYF. The CDR3 nucleotides are TGTGCCAGCAGTAGACACCAACAAGAGACCCAGTACTTC. The genes are TRBV12-3 or TRBV12-4 and TRBJ2-5, with D hard to call. This CDR3 comprises 13 residues. The V gene lost 5 bases and the J gene lost 2 bases, with 9 bases spanning the gap.

The genes are TRBV7-3 and TRBJ1-1; D is unresolved. Germline assignment: CDR1 SGHTA and CDR2 FQGTGA. V was shortened by 8 bases and J by 0 bases, with 13 bases between the two germline ends. This CDR3 comprises 14 residues. The DNA of the CDR3 is TGTGCCAGCCGCAACTTCCTCCTGAACACTGAAGCTTTCTTT. This codes for CASRNFLLNTEAFF.

This clonotype was counted ten times or more. The chain joins TRBV20-1 to TRBJ2-1; 8 nucleotides line up with TRBD2. The CDR3 is 16 amino acids. V shed 0 bases, J shed 1 base, and the junction held 5 bases outside the gene matches. Germline V CDR1 and CDR2: DFQATT, SNEGSKA (reference sequence). The CDR3 here is CSARDPAGASYNEQFF. For the CDR3, the DNA is TGCAGTGCTAGAGATCCAGCGGGAGCATCCTACAATGAGCAGTTCTTC.

This clonotype was seen at least ten times. The chain uses TRBV12-5 and TRBJ1-5; TRBD1 matches 9 bases. The ends lost 6 bases at V and 0 bases at J; junction bases unmatched: 3. Germline V CDR1 and CDR2: LGHNT, FRNRAP. The CDR3 consists of 15 residues. CDR3 in DNA: TGTGCTAGTGGGAGGGACAGGGATAGCAATCAGCCCCAGCATTTT. This sequence encodes CASGRDRDSNQPQHF.

This clonotype came up many times. The genes are TRBV15 and TRBJ2-2; D is uncertain. CDR1 is LNHNV, CDR2 YYDKDF, per germline (reference sequence). This CDR3 is 13 amino acids long. V was pared by 6 bases and J by 7 bases, with 12 bases between. CDR3 coding DNA: TGTGCCACCAGTGCGCGTAGTCTCGGGGAGCTGTTTTTT. Protein sequence: CATSARSLGELFF.

This clonotype was observed at least ten times. DNA of the CDR3: TGCGCCAGCAGCTTGGCGGGACAGGGGAGCACAGATACGCAGTATTTT. Its translation is CASSLAGQGSTDTQYF. This chain uses TRBV5-1 with TRBJ2-3; 10 positions agree with TRBD1. The length of the CDR3 is 16 residues. V lost 0 bases, J lost 0 bases, and 1 base stayed unmatched. In germline, CDR1 is SGHRS, CDR2 YFSETQ.

V and J are TRBV28 and TRBJ1-5; D possibly corresponds to TRBD1 (5 bases). Trimming cost V 7 bases and J 6 bases, with 19 bases left between them. Germline V lookup: CDR1 MDHEN, CDR2 SYDVKM. This CDR3 is 15 amino acids long. The CDR3 DNA reads as TGTGCCAGCACCCCGGATAGGGGCTTCCGTCAGCCCCAGCATTTT. Its protein is CASTPDRGFRQPQHF.

This clonotype appeared many times. V usage is TRBV12-3 or TRBV12-4 and J usage is TRBJ2-1, with TRBD2 matching 10 bases. CDR3 length: 16 amino acids. With V trimmed by 5 bases and J by 5 bases, 9 bases remained unmatched. In DNA form, the CDR3 reads TGTGCCAGCAGTCCCGACACTAGCGGGAATGACAATGAGCAGTTCTTC. It translates to CASSPDTSGNDNEQFF.

This clonotype was counted at least ten times. The chain uses TRBV12-3 or TRBV12-4 and TRBJ2-7; D remains unclear. Trimming cost V 4 bases and J 2 bases, with 12 bases left between them. The length of the CDR3 is 14 residues. CDR3: CASSSPTSAYEQYF. CDR3 DNA: TGTGCCAGCAGTTCCCCTACTTCGGCCTACGAGCAGTACTTC.